This is a list of T cell receptor beta chains from one sample in a study of CD4+ T cells in melanoma. Only in-frame clones appear in the TCRdb table, and some are missing; sequencing was by immunoSEQ multiplex PCR. This table has about 140,000 clones, 80% to 95% appearing once. These receptors were obtained from a human donor with melanoma. Each CDR3 is given with its conserved first and last residue. Each record gives: clone size, D gene, J gene, V gene, CDR3 DNA, CDR3 protein. D genes are given only for firm matches. Part of the rows lack a size; the others show once, few, many or a class for expanded clones.

once - TRBJ1-5 TRBV5-4 TGTGCCAGCAGCTTGTCGGCAGGGGACTATAGCAATCAGCCCCAGCATTTT CASSLSAGDYSNQPQHF
- - TRBJ1-2 TRBV6-5 TGTGCCAGCAGTTCCTCCCGGGACCTTGGAGGGTATGGCTACACCTTC CASSSSRDLGGYGYTF
- - TRBJ2-2 TRBV30 TGTGCCTGGAATAGGGGGGGGGCAACCGGGGAGCTGTTTTTT CAWNRGGATGELFF
- TRBD1 TRBJ1-1 TRBV10-2 TGCGCCAGCAGTGAGGCCGGGACAGGGAGTTCTGCTGAAGCTTTCTTT CASSEAGTGSSAEAFF
- - TRBJ2-2 TRBV5-6 TGTGCCAGCAGCCGCCCTCAGACAGGCCTCACCGGGGAGCTGTTTTTT CASSRPQTGLTGELFF
- TRBD2 TRBJ2-3 TRBV12-5 TGTGCTAGTGGTTTGGGTAGCGGGGACACAGATACGCAGTATTTT CASGLGSGDTDTQYF
- - TRBJ1-1 TRBV15 TGTGCCACCAGCAGAGTGCGCCAAGGGGGTGTGAACACTGAAGCTTTCTTT CATSRVRQGGVNTEAFF
- - TRBJ2-4 TRBV7-2 TGTGCCAGCAGCTTAGAACAGCTAGCCAAAAACATTCAGTACTTC CASSLEQLAKNIQYF
- - TRBJ2-7 TRBV4-1 TGCGCCAGCAGCCCGGGACAAACCTACGAGCAGTACTTC CASSPGQTYEQYF
- - TRBJ1-5 TRBV4-2 TGTGCCAGCAGCCAAGCCCAGGGACCTTATAGCAATCAGCCCCAGCATTTT CASSQAQGPYSNQPQHF
- - TRBJ1-1 TRBV14 TGTGCCAGCAGCCGGCGGGGTTTGCACACTGAAGCTTTCTTT CASSRRGLHTEAFF
- - TRBJ1-1 TRBV19 TGTGCCAGCGTAAGACAACACAACACTGAAGCTTTCTTT CASVRQHNTEAFF
- - TRBJ2-3 TRBV11-2 TGTGCCAGCAGCTTATACAAAGGGACCGCTAACTATAATACGCAGTATTTT CASSLYKGTANYNTQYF
- - TRBJ2-7 TRBV5-5 TGTGCCAGCAGCTTAGAGATCTACGAGCAGTACTTC CASSLEIYEQYF
- - TRBJ1-4 TRBV5-1 TGCGCCAGCAGCGCACAGCCTGATAATGAAAAACTGTTTTTT CASSAQPDNEKLFF
once - TRBJ1-1 TRBV4-1 TGCGCCAGCAGCCAAGAGGGGATGAACACTGAAGCTTTCTTT CASSQEGMNTEAFF
- - TRBJ1-1 TRBV11-2 TGTGCCAGCAGCAAACAGGGAGCTGAAGCTTTCTTT CASSKQGAEAFF
- TRBD1 TRBJ1-1 TRBV9 TGTGCCAGCAGCGTGGGGGGACAGGGGGTCACTGAAGCTTTCTTT CASSVGGQGVTEAFF
- - TRBJ1-3 TRBV11-2 TGTGCCAGCAGCTTAGAGCTCCCGGAAGGCCGGCCCCCTGGAAACACCATATATTTT CASSLELPEGRPPGNTIYF
- - TRBJ2-6 TRBV6-5 TGTGCCAGCAGTTCTAGTCGCTCTGGGGCCAACGTCCTGACTTTC CASSSSRSGANVLTF
- - TRBJ2-6 TRBV6-4 TGTGCCAGCAGTGCTGACTCTGGGGCCAACGTCCTGACTTTC CASSADSGANVLTF
- TRBD2 TRBJ2-5 TRBV7-7 TGTGCCAGCAGCCATAGCGGGGGATTACAAGAGACCCAGTACTTC CASSHSGGLQETQYF
- TRBD1 TRBJ1-1 TRBV5-1 TGCGCCAGCAGCTTGGGGGGACAGGGTCCCGCTGAAGCTTTCTTT CASSLGGQGPAEAFF
- - TRBJ1-2 TRBV18 TGTGCCAGCTCACCACCGGGAGGACAGATGTACTATGGCTACACCTTC CASSPPGGQMYYGYTF
- - TRBJ2-1 TRBV27 TGTGCCAGCATGAGGGGCTCCTACAATGAGCAGTTCTTC CASMRGSYNEQFF
- TRBD1 TRBJ1-4 TRBV18 TGTGCCAGCTCACCGGGACAGGGGGCGGAAAAACTGTTTTTT CASSPGQGAEKLFF
- TRBD1 TRBJ2-5 TRBV13 TGTGCCATCAAGGGACAGGGGGCGGAGGAGACCCAGTACTTC CAIKGQGAEETQYF
- - TRBJ2-3 TRBV11-2 TGTGCCAGCAGCTTTTCGGATACGCAGTATTTT CASSFSDTQYF
once - TRBJ1-2 TRBV5-1 TGCGCCAGCAGCTTGGATTCGCGACAGACAGGCTACACCTTC CASSLDSRQTGYTF
- TRBD2 TRBJ2-3 TRBV2 TGTGCCAGCGACGGGGGGTCACTAGGAGATACGCAGTATTTT CASDGGSLGDTQYF
- - TRBJ1-4 TRBV4-1 TGCGCCAGCAGCCGGGGCCGGGGAGGAAAGGTGGATGGGGAAAAACTGTTTTTT CASSRGRGGKVDGEKLFF
- TRBD2 TRBJ2-7 TRBV6-1 TGTGCCAGCAGTAAGGAGCGGGGGGGGTACTACGAGCAGTACTTC CASSKERGGYYEQYF
- - TRBJ2-3 TRBV7-6 TGTGCCAGCAGCCTGGACACCTCCCTTCTAAGTACGCAGTATTTT CASSLDTSLLSTQYF
- - TRBJ2-5 TRBV30 TGTGCCTGGAGTGTACACGGGGGGCGGCTCTCAGTGGCCCAGTACTTC CAWSVHGGRLSVAQYF
- - TRBJ2-1 TRBV9 TGTGCCAGCAGCGCACACGGATACAATGAGCAGTTCTTC CASSAHGYNEQFF
- - TRBJ2-1 TRBV6-5 TGTGCCACCACCGGAGCGAACGGGAACAATGAGCAGTTCTTC CATTGANGNNEQFF
- TRBD2 TRBJ2-7 TRBV6-5 TGTGCCAGCAGTCAGCGGACTAGTTACGAGCAGTACTTC CASSQRTSYEQYF
- TRBD2 TRBJ2-3 TRBV19 TGTGCCAGTAGTATAGATGGGGGTGGGGGGGGCACAGATACGCAGTATTTT CASSIDGGGGGTDTQYF
few - TRBJ2-2 TRBV27 TGTGCCAGCAGGGTCGGGAACACCGGGGAGCTGTTTTTT CASRVGNTGELFF
- TRBD1 TRBJ1-3 TRBV5-1 TGCGCCAGCAGCAAGGACAGGGGTGGAAACACCATATATTTT CASSKDRGGNTIYF
- TRBD1 TRBJ2-3 TRBV5-1 TGCGCCAGCAGGGGACAGGGAGGGGCAGATACGCAGTATTTT CASRGQGGADTQYF
- - TRBJ2-3 TRBV11-2 TGTGCCAGCAGCGCATACGGGACGGGGGAGGATACGCAGTATTTT CASSAYGTGEDTQYF
- - TRBJ1-5 TRBV30 TGTGCCTGGAGTCAGGCGGGCAATCAGCCCCAGCATTTT CAWSQAGNQPQHF
- TRBD1 TRBJ2-7 TRBV5-8 TGTGCCAGCACTGGAACCCCGACAGGGATTTACGAGCAGTACTTC CASTGTPTGIYEQYF
- - TRBJ1-1 TRBV9 TGTGCCAGCAGCGTCACAGGTCTGAACACTGAAGCTTTCTTT CASSVTGLNTEAFF
- TRBD2 TRBJ2-1 TRBV13 TGTGCCAGCAGCTTAGGCGGACTAGCTCCCCCACGGTTCTTC CASSLGGLAPPRFF
- - TRBJ1-6 TRBV10-3 TGTGCCATCAGTGACAGGGACTCCTATAATTCACCCCTCCACTTT CAISDRDSYNSPLHF
- - TRBJ1-6 TRBV2 TGTGCCAGCAGTGGGGGGCCGAGGGAAGGGTCACCCCTCCACTTT CASSGGPREGSPLHF
- - TRBJ1-4 TRBV4-2 TGTGCCAGCCAGGAGGGGACGACTGCAACTAATGAAAAACTGTTTTTT CASQEGTTATNEKLFF
once TRBD1 TRBJ1-2 TRBV6-4 TGTGCCAGCAGTGTAGGGACAGGGGAGAATTATGGCTACACCTTC CASSVGTGENYGYTF